What follows are 29 T cell receptor beta chains derived from one specimen sequenced in a study of Ad26.COV2.S vaccination and SARS-CoV-2 variants. Sample treatment: some 20 received Ad26.COV2.S at low or high dose, single or two shots; several received placebo; per-sample allocation not given. Specimens were obtained on day 63 following the first vaccine or placebo injection. The method was immunoSEQ multiplex PCR; TCRdb's version includes in-frame clones alone and lacks a portion of them. The sample lists more than 300,000 clones, 70% to 90% occurring once. The sequences come from peripheral blood, collected in a trial of Ad26.COV2.S vaccine versus placebo. The receptors stem from a person aged 18 to 59 who received the Ad26.COV2.S COVID-19 vaccine or a placebo.

V usage is TRBV6-1 and J usage is TRBJ1-1; TRBD1 might be the D (5 bases). The CDR3 totals 16 residues. V shed 1 base and J shed 6 bases, with 18 bases lying between them. CDR1 is MNHNS and CDR2 is SASEGT in the germline V gene. The CDR3 coding sequence is TGTGCCAGCAGTGAAGATTACGGGTCTGTAGGGGCTGAAGCTTTCTTT. This sequence encodes CASSEDYGSVGAEAFF.

This chain uses TRBV4-1 with TRBJ2-1, with 12 bases fitting TRBD2. V trimming: 2 bases; J trimming: 6 bases; junction bases outside the gene matches: 8. CDR3 length: 17 amino acids. Germline CDR1 reads MGHRA; CDR2 reads YSYEKL. CDR3 DNA: TGCGCCAGCAGCCAAATTAGTCCGGGACTAGCGGGCAATGAGCAGTTCTTC. Its protein is CASSQISPGLAGNEQFF.

This chain uses TRBV19 with TRBJ2-2; TRBD1 matches 8 bases. J lost 2 bases, V lost 5 bases, and 7 bases had no gene match. The CDR3 runs to 16 residues. Germline V gives CDR1 LNHDA, CDR2 SQIVND (reference sequence). The chain's CDR3 is CASSPPGQVNTGELFF. Here the CDR3 DNA reads TGTGCCAGTAGTCCCCCGGGACAGGTTAACACCGGGGAGCTGTTTTTT.

The V and J genes are TRBV3-1 (or the pseudogene TRBV3-2) and TRBJ1-1; D is perhaps TRBD1 (5 bases). The germline CDR1 and CDR2 sequences are LGHDT and YNNKEL (reference sequence). This CDR3 is 15 amino acids long. Deletions cut 1 base from V and 6 bases from J, with 15 bases between. The CDR3 is CASSQVAGRVAEAFF. In nucleotides, the CDR3 is TGTGCCAGCAGCCAAGTCGCAGGGAGAGTTGCTGAAGCTTTCTTT.

The CDR3 loop reads CASSPRKGSYGYTF. The CDR3 coding sequence is TGTGCCAGCAGCCCCCGCAAGGGGAGCTATGGCTACACCTTC. The chain carries TRBV3-1 (or the pseudogene TRBV3-2) and TRBJ1-2; weak D call: TRBD1 (5 bases). The germline gives CDR1 LGHDT, CDR2 YNNKEL (reference sequence). Trimming removed 4 bases at V and 4 bases at J, with 13 bases between. The CDR3 runs to 14 residues.

The rearrangement joins TRBV19 to TRBJ1-6; D is unresolved. The CDR3 extends over 13 amino acids. The V gene lost 4 bases and the J gene lost 10 bases, with 11 bases spanning the gap. Per germline, CDR1 LNHDA and CDR2 SQIVND (reference sequence). CDR3: CASSSRGGSPLHF. CDR3 DNA: TGTGCCAGTAGTAGCCGGGGAGGATCACCCCTCCACTTT.

The sample holds one count of this clone. V gene TRBV29-1 combines with J gene TRBJ2-2; maybe TRBD1 (8 bases). Germline V lookup: CDR1 SQVTM, CDR2 ANQGSEA. CDR3 length equals 16 residues. V gave up 3 bases and J gave up 4 bases, with 18 bases separating them. Here the CDR3 reads CSVETGQGGGTGELFF. The DNA for the CDR3 is TGCAGCGTTGAGACCGGACAGGGCGGGGGCACCGGGGAGCTGTTTTTT.

This chain links TRBV9 with TRBJ2-1; 7 bases fit TRBD2. V lost 0 bases to trimming and J lost 10 bases; unmatched junction nucleotides: 10. CDR3 size: 15 residues. Germline V lookup: CDR1 SGDLS, CDR2 YYNGEE. CDR3 sequence: CASSVVSGISEEQFF. CDR3 nucleotides: TGTGCCAGCAGCGTAGTAAGCGGGATAAGTGAGGAGCAGTTCTTC.

J is TRBJ1-5 and V is TRBV29-1; D unresolved. The CDR3 is 13 amino acids. V lost 7 bases to trimming and J lost 5 bases, with 15 bases between them. Germline lookup yields CDR1 SQVTM and CDR2 ANQGSEA. The chain's CDR3 is CSAAAGTDQPQHF. The CDR3 nucleotides are TGCAGCGCTGCGGCGGGTACGGATCAGCCCCAGCATTTT.

The sample holds a few counts of this clone. This sequence joins TRBV25-1 and TRBJ1-2; TRBD1 aligns across 7 bases. With 1 base clipped from V and 4 bases from J, the junction kept 3 bases outside the gene matches. The CDR3 has 14 amino acids. Germline V gene data show CDR1 as MGHDK and CDR2 as SYGVNS. The CDR3 region is CASSEWGQFYGYTF. As DNA, the CDR3 is TGTGCCAGCAGTGAATGGGGACAGTTCTATGGCTACACCTTC.

The chain carries TRBV11-2 and TRBJ2-1, with 10 bases fitting TRBD2. The V gene end was trimmed by 6 bases and the J gene end by 6 bases; junction bases not matched to a gene: 8. The CDR3 covers 15 residues. Germline V CDR1 and CDR2: SGHAT, FQNNGV. This CDR3 is CASRRPGLASNEQFF. The CDR3 DNA is TGTGCCAGCAGACGACCGGGACTAGCGTCCAATGAGCAGTTCTTC.

The J gene is TRBJ2-2, the V gene TRBV6-5; 12 bases fit TRBD2. V shed 5 bases and J 6 bases; nucleotides not matched to a gene: 4. From germline, CDR1 is MNHEY and CDR2 SVGAGI. The CDR3 is made up of 15 amino acids. In DNA form, the CDR3 reads TGTGCCAGCAGTCCACTAGCGGGAGGTGCCGGGGAGCTGTTTTTT. Translated: CASSPLAGGAGELFF.

The chain carries TRBV7-6 and TRBJ1-5, with 9 bases matching TRBD1. CDR1 is SGHVS, CDR2 FNYEAQ, per germline. The junction had 5 bases not matched to a gene; V was cut back by 1 base and J by 7 bases. The CDR3 spans 15 residues. CDR3 DNA: TGTGCCAGCAGCTTAGGAGGGACAGGGTGGCAGCCCCAGCATTTT. Translated, it gives CASSLGGTGWQPQHF.

The sample holds a few counts of this clone. CDR3 in DNA: TGTGCCAGCAGTGACCGAAGGGGTGAGACCCAGTACTTC. Translating gives CASSDRRGETQYF. The chain links TRBV4-2 to TRBJ2-5; weak D call: TRBD1 (5 bases). CDR3 length equals 13 residues. V lost 6 bases and J 5 bases, leaving 13 bases between the germline ends. Germline CDR1 LGHNA, CDR2 YNFKEQ.

The rearrangement joins TRBV30 to TRBJ1-2; D is possibly TRBD1 (6 bases). Germline CDR1 reads GTSNPN; CDR2 reads SVGIG (reference sequence). The germline V and J ends were trimmed by 1 base and 4 bases, with 16 bases remaining between them. The CDR3 is 15 amino acids. The CDR3 sequence is CAWSANYAQGYGYTF. CDR3 bases: TGTGCCTGGAGTGCCAATTACGCACAGGGCTATGGCTACACCTTC.

This chain connects TRBV28 to TRBJ2-6; a possible D gene is TRBD2 (5 bases). The CDR3 runs 14 residues. Between the trimmed V and J ends, which lost 6 bases and 0 bases, there was a span of 6 bases. Germline V gene sequence: CDR1 MDHEN, CDR2 SYDVKM. CDR3 sequence (DNA): TGTGCCAGCAGGAGGGACTCTGGGGCCAACGTCCTGACTTTC. This translates into CASRRDSGANVLTF. The whole variable domain, remainder taken from reference TRBV28 and TRBJ2-6, is DVKVTQSSRYLVKRTGEKVFLECVQDMDHENMFWYRQDPGLGLRLIYFSYDVKMKEKGDIPEGYSVSREKKERFSLILESASTNQTSMYLCASRRDSGANVLTFGAGSRLTVL.

The rearrangement uses TRBV5-1 and TRBJ1-1; D is possibly TRBD1 (6 bases). The germline gives CDR1 SGHRS, CDR2 YFSETQ. This CDR3 is 14 amino acids long. Trimming removed 2 bases at V and 7 bases at J, with 15 bases between. The CDR3 region is CASSLGTKAGEAFF. In DNA, the CDR3 is TGCGCCAGCAGCTTAGGGACAAAGGCTGGTGAAGCTTTCTTT.

In the case of this clone: This sample also contains other DNA sequences that code for the same CDR3. This chain joins TRBV5-1 and TRBJ1-5; D gene ambiguous. CDR1 is SGHRS, CDR2 YFSETQ, per germline. Deletions cut 7 bases from V and 2 bases from J, with 10 bases between. The CDR3 has 13 residues. For the CDR3, the DNA is TGCGCCAGCTCCGAAGGTGGCAATCAGCCCCAGCATTTT. Translating gives CASSEGGNQPQHF.

Here the CDR3 DNA reads TGTGCCAGCAGGGGGGAGGGAGCCCTAGGCGGGGAGCTGTTTTTT. This gives the protein CASRGEGALGGELFF. This sequence joins TRBV9 and TRBJ2-2; 7 bases are shared with TRBD2. CDR3 length: 15 amino acids. The ends lost 5 bases at V and 7 bases at J; junction bases unmatched: 11. CDR1 is SGDLS, CDR2 YYNGEE, per germline. Drawing the rest from reference TRBV9 and TRBJ2-2, the complete variable domain is DSGVTQTPKHLITATGQRVTLRCSPRSGDLSVYWYQQSLDQGLQFLIQYYNGEERAKGNILERFSAQQFPDLHSELNLSSLELGDSALYFCASRGEGALGGELFFGEGSRLTVL.

The chain recombines TRBV5-1 with TRBJ1-4, with 10 positions matching TRBD1. The V and J ends lost 2 bases and 8 bases, in that order; junction bases with no gene match: 9. CDR1 and CDR2 from the germline V gene are SGHRS and YFSETQ. The CDR3 loop spans 16 amino acids. The CDR3 reads CASSLIPRQGAEKLFF. The CDR3 DNA reads TGCGCCAGCAGCTTAATCCCTCGACAGGGGGCCGAAAAACTGTTTTTT.

The chain couples TRBV4-3 to TRBJ2-7; no reliable D call. Trimming pared 1 base from V and 4 bases from J, leaving 8 bases between. The CDR3 contains 13 residues. CDR1 and CDR2 (germline): LGHNA, YSLEER. The CDR3 DNA sequence: TGCGCCAGCAGCCAAGTTAAAGGTTACGAGCAGTACTTC. This gives the protein CASSQVKGYEQYF.

This chain connects TRBV3-1 (or the pseudogene TRBV3-2) to TRBJ2-5; D perhaps matches TRBD1 (5 bases). V shed 2 bases and J shed 9 bases, with 7 bases lying between them. CDR1 and CDR2 (germline): LGHDT, YNNKEL (reference sequence). The CDR3 loop spans 11 amino acids. The CDR3 DNA reads TGTGCCAGCAGCCAAAGCAGGGCCCAGTACTTC. This sequence encodes CASSQSRAQYF.

CDR3 sequence: CASSLAGAEAFF. DNA of the CDR3: TGTGCCAGCAGCTTAGCAGGGGCCGAAGCTTTCTTT. The V call is TRBV7-9, the J call TRBJ1-1, with D tentatively TRBD1 (5 bases). The CDR3 length is 12 residues. Germline CDR1 is SEHNR and CDR2 is FQNEAQ (reference sequence). V lost 0 bases and J lost 8, with 7 bases in between.

The V gene is TRBV11-3, the J gene TRBJ2-1; possibly TRBD2 for D (6 bases). Looked up from germline, CDR1 is SGHNT and CDR2 is YENEEA. This CDR3 is 17 amino acids long. V was trimmed by 1 base and J by 4 bases, leaving 17 bases between them. CDR3: CASSLGGGASDYNEQFF. CDR3 DNA: TGTGCCAGCAGCTTAGGCGGTGGGGCTAGCGATTACAATGAGCAGTTCTTC.

The genes are TRBV7-9 and TRBJ2-7; 13 nucleotides align to TRBD2. V was pared by 5 bases and J by 2 bases, with 6 bases of the junction left unmatched. This CDR3 is 16 amino acids long. Germline values: CDR1 SEHNR, CDR2 FQNEAQ (reference sequence). The CDR3 nucleotides read TGTGCCAGCAGCCCCTGGACTAGCGGGAGAACCTACGAGCAGTACTTC. This translates into CASSPWTSGRTYEQYF.

The gene calls are TRBV5-1 and TRBJ2-7; D ambiguous. This CDR3 comprises 11 residues. V gave up 4 bases and J gave up 7 bases, with 9 bases separating them. Germline lookup yields CDR1 SGHRS and CDR2 YFSETQ. The chain's CDR3 is CASSLPREQYF. The CDR3 DNA is TGCGCCAGCAGCCTCCCTAGGGAGCAGTACTTC.

This chain uses TRBV6-5 with TRBJ1-5; D is perhaps TRBD1 (5 bases). The CDR3 is made up of 15 amino acids. Germline assignment: CDR1 MNHEY and CDR2 SVGAGI. V was cut by 6 bases and J by 1 base, with 13 bases left in between. CDR3 in amino acids: CASSLLKGSNQPQHF. In DNA form, the CDR3 reads TGTGCCAGCAGCCTACTTAAGGGGAGCAATCAGCCCCAGCATTTT.

The rearrangement uses TRBV10-3 and TRBJ2-3; 12 bases map to TRBD2. The V and J ends lost 7 bases and 6 bases, in that order; junction bases with no gene match: 8. This CDR3 has 15 residues. CDR1 is ENHRY and CDR2 is SYGVKD in the germline V gene. For the CDR3, the DNA is TGTGCCATCACCGGACTAGCGGGGAAAGGGGATACGCAGTATTTT. Amino acids: CAITGLAGKGDTQYF.

The chain recombines TRBV19 with TRBJ1-4; D is unclear. V was pared by 8 bases and J by 3 bases, with 13 bases between. From germline, CDR1 is LNHDA and CDR2 SQIVND (reference sequence). The CDR3 covers 14 residues. CDR3 nucleotides: TGTGCCAGTGAAAAACGAGCGGCTAATGAAAAACTGTTTTTT. Amino acids: CASEKRAANEKLFF.